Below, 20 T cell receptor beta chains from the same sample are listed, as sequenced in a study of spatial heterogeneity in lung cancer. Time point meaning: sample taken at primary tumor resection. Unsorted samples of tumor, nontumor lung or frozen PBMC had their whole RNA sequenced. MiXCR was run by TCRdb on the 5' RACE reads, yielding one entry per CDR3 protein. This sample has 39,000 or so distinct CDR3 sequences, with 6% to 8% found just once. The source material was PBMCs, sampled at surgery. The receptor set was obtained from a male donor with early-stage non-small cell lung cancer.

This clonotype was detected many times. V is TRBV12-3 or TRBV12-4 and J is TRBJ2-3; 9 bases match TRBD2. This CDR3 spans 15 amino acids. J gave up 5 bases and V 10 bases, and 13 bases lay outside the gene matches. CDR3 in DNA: TGTGCCACTCGGCCCCAGCGGGGGGCGGTAGATACGCAGTATTTT. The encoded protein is CATRPQRGAVDTQYF.

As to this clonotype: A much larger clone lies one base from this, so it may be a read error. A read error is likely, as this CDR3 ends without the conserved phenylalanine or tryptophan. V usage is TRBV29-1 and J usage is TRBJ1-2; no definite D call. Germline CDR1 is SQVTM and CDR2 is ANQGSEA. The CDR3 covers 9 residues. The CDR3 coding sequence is TGCAGTAGTGGGTATGGCTACACCCTC. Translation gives CSSGYGYTL.

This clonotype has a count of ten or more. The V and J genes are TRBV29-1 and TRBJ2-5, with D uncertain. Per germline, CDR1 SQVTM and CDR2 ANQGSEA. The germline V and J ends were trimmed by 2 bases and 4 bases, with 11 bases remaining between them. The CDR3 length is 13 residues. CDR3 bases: TGCAGCGTTGAACTCACTGCGGCAGAGACCCAGTACTTC. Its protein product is CSVELTAAETQYF.

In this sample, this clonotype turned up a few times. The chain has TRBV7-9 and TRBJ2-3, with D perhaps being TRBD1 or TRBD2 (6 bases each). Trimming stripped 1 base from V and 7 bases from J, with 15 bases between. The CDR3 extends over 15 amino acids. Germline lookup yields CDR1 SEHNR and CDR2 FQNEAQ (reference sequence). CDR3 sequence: CASSLGLGGRNTQYF. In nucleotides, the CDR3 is TGTGCCAGCAGCTTAGGGCTGGGGGGCCGGAATACGCAGTATTTT. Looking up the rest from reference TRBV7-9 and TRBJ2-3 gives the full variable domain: DTGVSQNPRHKITKRGQNVTFRCDPISEHNRLYWYRQTLGQGPEFLTYFQNEAQLEKSRLLSDRFSAERPKGSFSTLEIQRTEQGDSAMYLCASSLGLGGRNTQYFGPGTRLTVL.

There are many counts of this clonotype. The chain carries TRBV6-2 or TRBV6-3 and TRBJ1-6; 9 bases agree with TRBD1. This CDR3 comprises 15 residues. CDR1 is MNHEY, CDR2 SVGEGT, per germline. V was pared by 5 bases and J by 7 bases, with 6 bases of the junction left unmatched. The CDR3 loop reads CASSPGQGKNSPLHF. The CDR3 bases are TGTGCCAGCAGTCCCGGACAGGGGAAGAATTCACCCCTCCACTTT.

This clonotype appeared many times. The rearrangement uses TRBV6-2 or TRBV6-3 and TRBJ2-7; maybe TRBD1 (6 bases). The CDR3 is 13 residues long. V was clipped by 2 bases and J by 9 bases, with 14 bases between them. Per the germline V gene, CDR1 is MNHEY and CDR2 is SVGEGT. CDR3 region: CASSYKEQGWQYV. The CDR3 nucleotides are TGTGCCAGCAGTTACAAGGAACAGGGATGGCAGTACGTC.

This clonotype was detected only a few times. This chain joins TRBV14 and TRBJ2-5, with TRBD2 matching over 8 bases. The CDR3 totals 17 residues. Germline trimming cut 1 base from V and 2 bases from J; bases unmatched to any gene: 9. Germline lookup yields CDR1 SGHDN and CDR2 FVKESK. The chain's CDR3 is CASSQGFLAGTQETQYF. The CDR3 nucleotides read TGTGCCAGCAGCCAAGGGTTCTTAGCGGGAACTCAAGAGACCCAGTACTTC.

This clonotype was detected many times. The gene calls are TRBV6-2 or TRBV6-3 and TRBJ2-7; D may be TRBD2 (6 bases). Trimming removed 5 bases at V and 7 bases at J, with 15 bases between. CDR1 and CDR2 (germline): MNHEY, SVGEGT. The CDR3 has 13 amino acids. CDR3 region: CASSRDSPGEQYF. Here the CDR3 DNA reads TGTGCCAGCAGTCGGGACTCCCCCGGGGAGCAGTACTTC.

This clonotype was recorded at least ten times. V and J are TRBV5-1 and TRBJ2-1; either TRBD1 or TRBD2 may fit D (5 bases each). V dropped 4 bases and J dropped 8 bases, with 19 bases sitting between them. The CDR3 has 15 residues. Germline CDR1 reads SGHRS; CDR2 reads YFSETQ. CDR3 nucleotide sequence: TGCGCCAGCAGCCCGGAGGACCCACTAGGGGATGAGCAGTTCTTC. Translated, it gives CASSPEDPLGDEQFF.

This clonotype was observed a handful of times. DNA of the CDR3: TGTGCCAGCAGAAATATACTAGCGGGAGTTTTATATACGCAGTATTTT. Protein sequence: CASRNILAGVLYTQYF. The chain joins TRBV6-2 or TRBV6-3 to TRBJ2-3; 11 bases are shared with TRBD2. V shed 6 bases, J shed 7 bases, and the junction held 12 bases outside the gene matches. The CDR3 runs to 16 residues. The germline CDR1 and CDR2 sequences are MNHEY and SVGEGT.

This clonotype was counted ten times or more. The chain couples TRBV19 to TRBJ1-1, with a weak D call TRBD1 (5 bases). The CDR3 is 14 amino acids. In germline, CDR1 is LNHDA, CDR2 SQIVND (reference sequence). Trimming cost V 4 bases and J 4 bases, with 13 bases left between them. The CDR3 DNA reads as TGTGCCAGTAGTACTAGAGGGGCAGGCACTGAAGCTTTCTTT. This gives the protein CASSTRGAGTEAFF.

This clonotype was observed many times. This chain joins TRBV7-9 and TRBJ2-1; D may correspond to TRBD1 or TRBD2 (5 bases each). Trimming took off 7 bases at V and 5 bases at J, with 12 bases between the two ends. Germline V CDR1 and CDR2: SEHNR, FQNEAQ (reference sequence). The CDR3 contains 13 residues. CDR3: CASIRDGDNEQFF. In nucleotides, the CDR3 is TGTGCCAGCATAAGGGACGGCGACAATGAGCAGTTCTTC. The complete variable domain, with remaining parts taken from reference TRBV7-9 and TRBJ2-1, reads DTGVSQNPRHKITKRGQNVTFRCDPISEHNRLYWYRQTLGQGPEFLTYFQNEAQLEKSRLLSDRFSAERPKGSFSTLEIQRTEQGDSAMYLCASIRDGDNEQFFGPGTRLTVL.

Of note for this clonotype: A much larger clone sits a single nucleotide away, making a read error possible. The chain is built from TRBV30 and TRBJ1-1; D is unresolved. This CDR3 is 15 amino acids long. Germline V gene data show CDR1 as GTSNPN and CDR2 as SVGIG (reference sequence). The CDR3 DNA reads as TGTGCCCGGAGTGTACTTGCCCTGAGAGGAACTGAAGCTTTCTTT. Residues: CARSVLALRGTEAFF.

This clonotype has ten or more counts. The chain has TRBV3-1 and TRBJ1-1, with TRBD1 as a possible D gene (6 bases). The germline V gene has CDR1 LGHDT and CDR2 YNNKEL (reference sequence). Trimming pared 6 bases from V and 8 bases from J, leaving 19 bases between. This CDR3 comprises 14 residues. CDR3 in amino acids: CASSIYREGLEAFF. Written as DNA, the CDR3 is TGTGCCAGCAGTATATACAGGGAGGGATTAGAAGCTTTCTTT. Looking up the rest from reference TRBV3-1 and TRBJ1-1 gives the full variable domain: DTAVSQTPKYLVTQMGNDKSIKCEQNLGHDTMYWYKQDSKKFLKIMFSYNNKELIINETVPNRFSPKSPDKAHLNLHINSLELGDSAVYFCASSIYREGLEAFFGQGTRLTVV.

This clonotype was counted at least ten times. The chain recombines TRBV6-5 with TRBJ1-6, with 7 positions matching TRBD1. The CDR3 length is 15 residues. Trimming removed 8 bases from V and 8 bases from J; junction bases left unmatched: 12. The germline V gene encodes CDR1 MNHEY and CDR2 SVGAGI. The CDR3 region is CASGDRELRDSPLHF. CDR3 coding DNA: TGTGCCAGCGGTGACAGGGAGCTGCGGGATTCACCCCTCCACTTT.

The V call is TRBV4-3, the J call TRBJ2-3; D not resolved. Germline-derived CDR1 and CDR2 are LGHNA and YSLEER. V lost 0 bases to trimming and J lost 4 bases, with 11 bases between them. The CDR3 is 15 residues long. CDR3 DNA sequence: TGCGCCAGCAGCCAAGAGTTGAGGTGGCCAGATACGCAGTATTTT. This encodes CASSQELRWPDTQYF.

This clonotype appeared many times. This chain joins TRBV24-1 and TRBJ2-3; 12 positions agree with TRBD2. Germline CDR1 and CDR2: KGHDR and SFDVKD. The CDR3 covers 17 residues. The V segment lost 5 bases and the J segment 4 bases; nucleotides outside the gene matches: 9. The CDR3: CATSGDLGLAGSDTQYF. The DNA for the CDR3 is TGTGCCACCAGTGGGGACCTTGGACTAGCGGGATCAGATACGCAGTATTTT.

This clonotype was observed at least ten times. The CDR3 here is CASSAGSDEKLFF. For the CDR3, the DNA is TGTGCCAGCAGTGCCGGGAGCGATGAAAAACTGTTTTTT. The chain links TRBV12-3 or TRBV12-4 to TRBJ1-4; D not resolved. The CDR3 length is 13 residues. V lost 5 bases and J lost 6, with 10 bases in between.

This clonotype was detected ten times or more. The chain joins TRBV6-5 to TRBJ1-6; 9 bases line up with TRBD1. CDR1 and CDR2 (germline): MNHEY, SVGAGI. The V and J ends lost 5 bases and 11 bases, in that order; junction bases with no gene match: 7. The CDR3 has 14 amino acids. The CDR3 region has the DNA TGTGCCAGCAGTGACGGACAGGGGATGGCACCCCTCCACTTT. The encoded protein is CASSDGQGMAPLHF.

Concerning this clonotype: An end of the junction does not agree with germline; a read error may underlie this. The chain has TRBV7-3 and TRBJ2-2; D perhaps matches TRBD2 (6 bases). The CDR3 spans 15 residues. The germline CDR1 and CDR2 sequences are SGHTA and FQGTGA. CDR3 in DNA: TGTGCCAGCAGCTCCCAGCTAGCGACCACCGGGGAGCTGGTTTTT. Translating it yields CASSSQLATTGELVF.